One and the same sample provided the 21 T cell receptor beta chains below, sequenced in a study of T cell changes during pregnancy in multiple sclerosis. Generated by immunoSEQ multiplex PCR, the TCRdb table keeps only in-frame clones and is missing some. The data contain 40,000 to 55,000 clones, about 89% of them singletons. The specimen comprised CD4+ T cells from peripheral blood mononuclear cells, sampled in the first trimester of pregnancy. These receptor sequences come from a female donor with multiple sclerosis, enrolled in a pregnancy study.

The sample holds one count of this clone. The rearrangement links TRBV4-1 to TRBJ2-1; 8 bases are a match to TRBD2. J was trimmed by 4 bases and V by 0 bases; bases with no gene match: 8. CDR1 and CDR2 from the germline V gene are MGHRA and YSYEKL. The CDR3 has 17 amino acids. The CDR3 reads CASSQDGTGGAYNEQFF. CDR3 nucleotides: TGCGCCAGCAGCCAAGATGGTACGGGAGGGGCTTACAATGAGCAGTTCTTC.

The chain uses TRBV29-1 and TRBJ2-1; 8 bases are a match to TRBD2. From germline, CDR1 is SQVTM and CDR2 ANQGSEA. V shed 5 bases and J 2 bases; nucleotides not matched to a gene: 5. The CDR3 has 14 residues. CDR3 sequence reads: CSVRRGGAYNEQFF. As DNA, the CDR3 is TGCAGCGTTCGTCGGGGGGGGGCCTACAATGAGCAGTTCTTC.

The chain combines TRBV9 with TRBJ2-7, with 12 nucleotides matching TRBD2. Germline CDR1 is SGDLS and CDR2 is YYNGEE. The CDR3 contains 16 residues. The J segment lost 4 bases and the V segment lost 4 bases, leaving 9 bases of the junction unmatched. DNA of the CDR3: TGTGCCAGCAGCCCCGGACTAGCGGGAACCAGGTACGAGCAGTACTTC. Amino acid sequence: CASSPGLAGTRYEQYF.

This clone was found once. V gene TRBV7-3 combines with J gene TRBJ2-1; 9 positions agree with TRBD1. The CDR3 runs to 16 residues. Germline assignment: CDR1 SGHTA and CDR2 FQGTGA. V dropped 5 bases and J dropped 3; count of bases not matched to a gene: 8. The CDR3 sequence: CASSPTGGIGYNEQFF. CDR3 in DNA: TGTGCCAGCAGCCCCACAGGGGGCATTGGCTACAATGAGCAGTTCTTC.

The chain employs TRBV10-2 and TRBJ2-7; no clear D gene. This CDR3 has 11 residues. Germline CDR1 is WSHSY and CDR2 is SAAADI. V was clipped by 3 bases and J by 2 bases, with 2 bases between them. The CDR3 spells CASSDTYEQYF. The DNA for the CDR3 is TGCGCCAGCAGTGACACCTACGAGCAGTACTTC.

The V and J genes are TRBV9 and TRBJ2-2, with a tentative D call TRBD1 (6 bases). Per the germline V gene, CDR1 is SGDLS and CDR2 is YYNGEE. Trimming cost V 4 bases and J 1 base, with 8 bases left between them. This CDR3 is 14 amino acids long. This CDR3 is CASSMTGNTGELFF. The DNA of the CDR3 is TGTGCCAGCAGCATGACAGGGAACACCGGGGAGCTGTTTTTT. Using reference TRBV9 and TRBJ2-2 for the parts outside the CDR3, the full variable domain is DSGVTQTPKHLITATGQRVTLRCSPRSGDLSVYWYQQSLDQGLQFLIQYYNGEERAKGNILERFSAQQFPDLHSELNLSSLELGDSALYFCASSMTGNTGELFFGEGSRLTVL.

V is TRBV6-5 and J is TRBJ2-1, with 15 bases lining up with TRBD2. CDR1 MNHEY and CDR2 SVGAGI come from the germline V gene. The CDR3 totals 16 residues. V shed 0 bases and J 8 bases; nucleotides not matched to a gene: 2. The CDR3, as DNA: TGTGCCAGCAGTTACTCTGGGACTAGCGGGAGGCATGAGCAGTTCTTC. It yields the protein CASSYSGTSGRHEQFF.

In this sample, this clone turned up a few times. This chain uses TRBV11-3 with TRBJ1-1; D might be TRBD1 (5 bases). V was trimmed by 1 base and J by 5 bases, leaving 17 bases between them. The CDR3 runs to 16 residues. CDR1 and CDR2 from the germline V gene are SGHNT and YENEEA. The CDR3 DNA follows: TGTGCCAGCAGCTTAGGGGGGACTTATGGAGCGACTGAAGCTTTCTTT. This sequence encodes CASSLGGTYGATEAFF.

The CDR3 DNA follows: TGTGCCAGCAGCCAGGGCCCCAATGAAAAACTGTTTTTT. Translating gives CASSQGPNEKLFF. The J gene is TRBJ1-4, the V gene TRBV7-9; a weak D match, TRBD1 (5 bases). This CDR3 has 13 residues. Looked up from germline, CDR1 is SEHNR and CDR2 is FQNEAQ (reference sequence). V was clipped by 5 bases and J by 5 bases, with 9 bases between them.

The rearrangement links TRBV29-1 to TRBJ2-5, with TRBD2 as a possible D gene (6 bases). CDR3 length: 13 amino acids. Looked up from germline, CDR1 is SQVTM and CDR2 is ANQGSEA. Trimming cost V 5 bases and J 1 base, with 11 bases left between them. CDR3: CSVRTGLQETQYF. DNA of the CDR3: TGCAGCGTTCGGACGGGACTCCAAGAGACCCAGTACTTC. Full variable domain (rest looked up from reference TRBV29-1 and TRBJ2-5): SAVISQKPSRDICQRGTSLTIQCQVDSQVTMMFWYRQQPGQSLTLIATANQGSEATYESGFVIDKFPISRPNLTFSTLTVSNMSPEDSSIYLCSVRTGLQETQYFGPGTRLLVL.

The gene calls are TRBV19 and TRBJ1-1, with 9 bases fitting TRBD1. This CDR3 has 16 residues. Germline V gene data show CDR1 as LNHDA and CDR2 as SQIVND (reference sequence). Trimming took 6 bases from V and 1 from J; bases not matched to a gene: 9. The CDR3 spells CASREQGARRNTEAFF. The CDR3 DNA is TGTGCCAGTAGGGAACAGGGGGCGCGAAGGAACACTGAAGCTTTCTTT.

This chain joins TRBV10-3 and TRBJ1-1; 8 nucleotides align to TRBD1. Germline lookup yields CDR1 ENHRY and CDR2 SYGVKD. There are 16 residues in the CDR3. V was clipped by 4 bases and J by 1 base; unmatched bases: 8. CDR3 sequence (DNA): TGTGCCATCAGTGCCCGAAAGGGACAGGCGAACACTGAAGCTTTCTTT. Its translation is CAISARKGQANTEAFF.

The chain uses TRBV19 and TRBJ2-4; tentative D call: TRBD2 (6 bases). Trimming pared 6 bases from V and 6 bases from J, leaving 12 bases between. The germline gives CDR1 LNHDA, CDR2 SQIVND (reference sequence). CDR3 length equals 13 residues. CDR3 protein: CASSKSGRNIQYF. The CDR3 DNA reads TGTGCCAGTAGCAAAAGCGGGCGAAACATTCAGTACTTC.

The chain joins TRBV6-6 to TRBJ2-1; perhaps TRBD1 as D (6 bases). V lost 5 bases to trimming and J lost 0 bases, with 11 bases between them. Germline V gene data show CDR1 as MNHNY and CDR2 as SVGAGI (reference sequence). The CDR3 sequence is 15 residues long. The CDR3 loop reads CASSAQGTSYNEQFF. CDR3 DNA: TGTGCCAGCAGTGCTCAGGGGACCTCCTACAATGAGCAGTTCTTC.

The V and J genes are TRBV6-1 and TRBJ2-1, with D possibly matching TRBD2 (5 bases). The V end lost 5 bases, the J end lost 6 bases, and 17 bases lay between the germline ends. This CDR3 contains 15 residues. Germline CDR1 is MNHNS and CDR2 is SASEGT. The CDR3 region has the DNA TGTGCCAGCAGTCCCCGGGGAGACCACCCCAATGAGCAGTTCTTC. Translating it yields CASSPRGDHPNEQFF.

J is TRBJ2-3 and V is TRBV2, with D possibly being TRBD1 (5 bases). This CDR3 comprises 15 residues. Trimming took off 10 bases at V and 4 bases at J, with 21 bases between the two ends. The germline CDR1 and CDR2 sequences are SNHLY and FYNNEI. The CDR3 nucleotides read TGTGCCAACCGAAAGGGGTATGCGAACGCAGATACGCAGTATTTT. Amino acid sequence: CANRKGYANADTQYF.

The chain carries TRBV23-1 and TRBJ1-5; 8 bases match TRBD1. TRBV23-1 is an open reading frame, and its role is uncertain. V trimming: 1 base; J trimming: 6 bases; junction bases outside the gene matches: 5. The CDR3 length is 15 residues. The chain's CDR3 is CASSQLGQGFQPQHF. The CDR3 DNA follows: TGCGCCAGCAGTCAATTAGGACAGGGCTTTCAGCCCCAGCATTTT.

The chain joins TRBV2 to TRBJ1-2, with D unresolved. Germline-derived CDR1 and CDR2 are SNHLY and FYNNEI. The ends were cut back, 6 bases at V and 1 base at J, with 6 bases in the middle. This CDR3 is 12 amino acids long. In nucleotides, the CDR3 is TGTGCCAGCAGGCGGGTTAACTATGGCTACACCTTC. Its protein product is CASRRVNYGYTF.

This chain's CDR3 is CASSPSAGTGGRRTEAFF. Written as DNA, the CDR3 is TGCGCCAGCAGCCCTTCGGCCGGGACAGGGGGCCGTAGGACTGAAGCTTTCTTT. J is TRBJ1-1 and V is TRBV4-1; TRBD1 agrees at 12 bases. V shed 4 bases and J 5 bases; nucleotides not matched to a gene: 14. The germline V gene encodes CDR1 MGHRA and CDR2 YSYEKL. The CDR3 is 18 residues long.

The gene calls are TRBV12-5 and TRBJ1-2, with TRBD1 matching 12 bases. Trimming at V came to 0 bases and at J to 6 bases, leaving 11 bases not matched to a gene. The CDR3 extends over 18 amino acids. Looked up from germline, CDR1 is LGHNT and CDR2 is FRNRAP. The CDR3 nucleotides are TGTGCTAGTGGTTTGGTACTAGGGACAGGGGGCCGGGCTGATGGCTACACCTTC. It codes for CASGLVLGTGGRADGYTF.

The chain combines TRBV5-1 with TRBJ2-5; 7 nucleotides align to TRBD1. From germline, CDR1 is SGHRS and CDR2 YFSETQ. CDR3 length equals 15 residues. Unmatched junction bases numbered 7, after V lost 2 bases and J lost 3 bases. Here the CDR3 DNA reads TGCGCCAGCAGCTTTCGAGGGGGCGGCGAAGAGACCCAGTACTTC. Translated: CASSFRGGGEETQYF.